This entry is about one T cell receptor (beta chain). Its antigen has not been determined. The input lacks base qualities; no much larger clone sits a single base away. These data belong to a study of cytomegalovirus exposure and HLA in healthy donors (dated by TCRdb to 2015 to 2018). Broadly, across the study: An earlier analysis of several hundred of the donors reported more than 250 Gb of sequence data and more than 90 million unique TCR beta sequences from roughly 180 million T cells. Approximately 310 gigabases of sequencing data and tens of millions of unique TCR sequences were included in an early release covering over 600 HLA-typed donors. Of the roughly 390 genotyped donors, less than 90% were placed in the genetic ancestry cluster associated with self-reported Caucasian donors. The study aimed to test whether signatures of past pathogen exposure could be identified by cataloging public T cell receptors. The study profiled the T cell repertoires of around 700 subjects by immunosequencing and related them to cytomegalovirus serostatus. A separate validation cohort of roughly 130 different subjects was used in addition to the approximately 700-subject first cohort. The study combined high-throughput TCR immunosequencing, statistical association of individual TCRs with disease status, and machine learning to predict cytomegalovirus infection status. To study patterns of TCR occurrence, a later analysis re-analyzed previously published TCR beta repertoires from several hundred donors and added high-resolution HLA genotyping. Rather than using new phenotypic data, the later analysis identified candidate immune exposures from TCR beta sequences and from how often those sequences occurred across donors. In an earlier analysis of about 590 of the donors, high-throughput TCR beta sequencing was used to judge whether each TCR beta V gene segment behaved as functional or pseudogenic. Donor age, sex, ethnicity and CMV serostatus were collected together with the repertoire data. A later genetic analysis used genome-wide SNP genotypes for about three fifths of the 666 donors, treating that subset as a discovery cohort. Every repertoire in the discovery cohort had been generated on one and the same sequencing platform. HLA typing covered class I and class II loci at four-digit resolution. Typing coverage differed by locus: A, B, C, DRB1 and DQB1 were typed in roughly 629-630 donors, DQA1 in 522, DPA1 in around 580, and DPB1 in 472. About five DR-DQ haplotypes were handled as single units for association and clustering because linkage in the cohort was strong. On average, around 240,000 unique TCR beta nucleotide sequences were sequenced per donor among more than 350 genotyped donors of the cohort, with roughly 20% of those sequences being non-productive. Overall study outcomes, separate from this receptor: In vitro tests confirmed that a few of the cytomegalovirus-associated TCR beta chains recognize cytomegalovirus antigens. Only TCR beta chains were sequenced in this cohort, and the absence of alpha or paired-chain data limited detectable features. Compared with the roughly 700-donor mean, donors in an Asian-associated ancestry cluster had fewer N-insertions in productive TCRs, according to a later genetic analysis. The presence/absence analyses assumed that sequencing depth was roughly uniform across donors, and that assumption may not be true. Cytomegalovirus status was reported to be diagnosed by the classifier with high specificity and sensitivity in both the original and validation cohorts. For the cohort, immune exposure information was limited to CMV serostatus. Specific HLA alleles were associated with 16,951 TCR beta sequences at a false discovery rate of 0.05 in a later analysis. In the study, approximately 160 TCR beta chains were listed as associated with cytomegalovirus. Correlated functional status among segregating V segments might reflect linkage disequilibrium, but an unknown experimental factor could not be ruled out. A further reported finding was that TCR beta sequences accurately predicted the HLA-A and HLA-B alleles for most subjects in the first cohort. Most CMV-associated TCR beta chains appeared to be HLA-restricted in a later analysis, and the HLA associations seemed to be driven largely by CMV exposure. Because HLA typing was unavailable for some donors at each locus, only the typed subset was used in association tests. A later analysis reported that several top co-occurrence clusters appeared linked to parvovirus B19, influenza, CMV and Epstein-Barr virus. The 87-base-pair reads could not distinguish some IMGT-functional V segments, including TRBV6-2 and TRBV6-3, so those segments were excluded. The earlier analysis of nearly 600 of the donors excluded 15 to 20 rarely observed V segments, including chromosome 9 orphons, because counts were too low. A group of highly shared sequence variants was considered likely to be a technical artifact of the sequencing pipeline. According to a later analysis, TCR association rates differed among HLA loci, with DRB1 alleles showing the most associated TCRs and HLA-C alleles showing the fewest. When HLA alleles, especially DR and DQ, strongly co-occurred, TCR associations were difficult to assign to individual alleles. In an earlier analysis of about 550 of the donors, most TCR beta V segments were observed in productive rearrangements about 90% or about 30% of the time, broadly matching IMGT annotations. In a later genetic analysis, a missense DCLRE1C variant was associated with V-gene and J-gene trimming of TCR beta chains, and the association was replicated in an independent cohort. The authors suggested that the approach could potentially be generalized to other disease states and immunological phenotypes. In a later analysis, HLA-associated TCR beta chains were found to be more clonally expanded and to have lower generation probabilities than equally common non-associated chains. Most TCR sequences were observed very rarely across donors, whereas some public TCRs were present in many individuals.

Library preparation was by the immunoSEQ multiplex PCR assay. For the multiplex PCR, a mixture combining 60 forward primers for TCR Vbeta segments and 13 reverse primers for TCR Jbeta segments was used. The CDR3 region of rearranged TCR beta genes was amplified from genomic DNA by a multiplex PCR assay. The Illumina HiSeq System was used to sequence the amplified TCR beta libraries as 87-base-pair reads. In the source study's methods: A later analysis counted about 80 million unique TCR beta chains across the roughly 700 repertoires, and some 11 million of these chains were shared by at least two donors. A nearest-neighbor algorithm error-corrected the raw reads and collapsed the reads into unique sequences, merging closely related sequences to remove PCR and sequencing errors. V, D and J gene segments were assigned by aligning CDR3 sequences to IMGT reference sequences. For a sequence to be retained, a match of at least six nucleotides was required to both a V gene segment and a J gene segment. A rearrangement was called productive if the CDR3 had no stop codons and remained in frame with V and J, and every other rearrangement was called non-productive. Following IMGT convention, CDR3 was defined as the stretch from the second conserved V-encoded cysteine to the conserved J-encoded phenylalanine. In an earlier analysis of around 570 of the donors, sequences lacking an unambiguous match to a single V gene segment were excluded. In an earlier analysis of approximately 610 of the donors, V segments were called functional above 56.7% productive rearrangements and were called segregating when the between-donor standard deviation exceeded 5%. A statistical classification framework was built for diagnosing cytomegalovirus status from the catalog of TCR beta chain sequences. In a later analysis, V and J genes were assigned by comparing TCR nucleotide sequences against IMGT/GENE-DB human TR gene sequences. A later analysis assigned CDR3 sequences and most-parsimonious VDJ recombination scenarios with the TCRdist pipeline. A later analysis defined each TCR beta chain by its CDR3 amino acid sequence plus V-gene family, and excluded reads lacking a unique V-gene family. As a way to deal with suspected cross-contamination and a sequencing artifact, a later analysis dropped roughly 620 nucleotide sequences that were highly shared and had low generation probability. In a later analysis, a clonal expansion index was calculated for each public chain from normalized within-repertoire ranks of inferred template counts. In a later analysis, generation probabilities were computed using a VDJ recombination model fitted to out-of-frame rearrangements, and the results were checked against IGoR. A later analysis scored TCR-TCR, TCR-HLA and TCR-CMV co-occurrence with hypergeometric tests, applying a repertoire-size bias correction to TCR pairs. In a later analysis, false discovery rates were estimated by permuting HLA or CMV assignments 20 times. In a later analysis, co-occurring TCRs were grouped using DBSCAN, and TCRdist sequence similarity was added for clustering within HLA-allele-positive subsets. Repertoires with fewer than 30,000 or more than 120,000 public chains, plus five repertoires with anomalous nucleotide sharing, were excluded from co-occurrence clustering. What TCRdb holds here is the immuneACCESS table cut down to in-frame rearrangements. Part of the clones is not present; checked against another copy, under half of the missing clones reflect an unresolved V gene, and the others are unexplained. The D gene and trimming were derived from the DNA, and the V and J assignments and clone size from that table. For this sample the table gives tens of thousands of clones, of which approximately 70% were detected only once. Clones ranked in the top ten supply 2.5% to 3% of the sample.

The cohort comprised approximately 700 healthy bone marrow donors. At the time of sampling, every cohort member was nominally healthy, though immune exposures that went unrecorded were likely present. The donor was CMV seronegative and was included in the group of a few hundred seronegative cohort members. A peripheral blood sample was collected from each donor, and TCR beta sequencing was performed on peripheral blood mononuclear cells. Genomic DNA was extracted from the blood cell samples with the Qiagen DNeasy Blood Extraction Kit. Trimming removed 2 bases from V and 2 bases from J; the gene matches leave 2 bases unexplained. CDR1 SGHVS and CDR2 FNYEAQ are derived from the germline V gene. Inclusive of the bounding cysteine and phenylalanine, the CDR3 is 15 residues long. CDR3 DNA only is kept here, 45 bases in frame from base 1.

The chain was built from TRBV7-6 and TRBJ2-3, with TRBD2 matching 9 junction bases. The sequence was collected from a man over 45 in good health and CMV-seronegative. The sequencing input was PBMCs. The encoded CDR3 is CASSLSGLATDTQYF. The nucleotides read TGTGCCAGCAGCTTATCGGGACTAGCCACAGATACGCAGTATTTT.